The clone carrying this T cell receptor beta chain was seen once. Antigen: not known. V lost 2 bases and J lost 8; bases outside the gene matches: 6. CDR1 and CDR2 from the germline V gene are LNHDA and SQIVND (reference sequence). This CDR3 comprises 15 residues. The sample belongs to a study of cytomegalovirus exposure and HLA in healthy donors. PCR amplification relied on 60 Vbeta primers (plus 13 Jbeta primers). Here immunoSEQ multiplex PCR was the method, and the copy in TCRdb shows in-frame clones only, minus some. The table lists over 130,000 clones, around 80% of them singletons, with about 2% in the top ten. General observations from the study: Versus the roughly 640-donor mean, an Asian-associated ancestry cluster reportedly showed fewer N-insertions in a later analysis. HLA alleles showed associations with some 15,000 TCR beta sequences in a later analysis, at a 0.05 false discovery rate. The study assumed roughly uniform donor sequencing depth for presence/absence analyses.

The V gene is TRBV19, the J gene TRBJ1-6; 7 nucleotides match TRBD1. Sequencing was performed on PBMCs. The receptor was derived from a man in his forties in good health and CMV-seronegative. CDR3 nucleotide sequence: TGTGCCAGTAGTATATATGGCCAGGGGGATTCACCCCTCCACTTT. This sequence encodes CASSIYGQGDSPLHF.